This T cell receptor (beta chain) was captured in a study of breast tumors, draining lymph nodes, adjacent tissues. This clonotype was picked up many times. Its specificity is not known. One end of the junction varies from germline; a read error may be responsible. Broader study findings: Luminal-like breast cancer showed significantly higher tumor–nontumor repertoire similarity than basal-like. Data fit most tumor T cells coming from lymph node, expanding in tumor. The lymph node origin of tumor T cells was framed as consistent with a hypothesis, not demonstrated.

The CDR3 is made up of 14 amino acids. Germline CDR1 SGHRS, CDR2 YFSETQ. Axillary draining lymph nodes of breast cancer patients supplied the node samples. TCRdb reprocessed the multiplex PCR reads via MiXCR and lists one record per CDR3 protein. This sample has approximately 150,000 distinct CDR3 sequences, with 30% to 35% found just once. The chain joins TRBV5-1 to TRBJ2-5, with 7 bases aligning to TRBD1. The sequence came from a female donor with breast cancer. Some clones in this sample may be carry-over from other donors' samples. Input material: axillary lymph node tissue. Here the CDR3 DNA reads TGCGCCAGCAGCTCGGGACAGATACAAGACACCCAGTACTTC. Translating gives CASSSGQIQDTQYF.